Described below is a single T cell receptor beta chain sequence and its context. This sample stems from a study of blood T cell repertoires in COVID-19. In the study overall: The United States, Italy and Spain were the sources of the acute and convalescent COVID-19 samples.

The V end lost 3 bases, the J end lost 7 bases, and 10 bases lay between the germline ends. Germline CDR1 is SGHTA and CDR2 is FQGTGA. This CDR3 comprises 13 residues. The authors' processing: Reference gene primer amplification in the assay estimated nucleated cell counts. Profiled with immunoSEQ multiplex PCR; TCRdb holds only in-frame clones, not every one. The DNA was the basis for D and trimming; V, J and clone size are from that table. The sample has fewer than 250,000 clones; 83% are singletons. This clonotype was sampled from a human donor in a cohort sampled during active COVID-19. Specimen: peripheral blood. The chain has TRBV7-3 and TRBJ2-1; D might be TRBD1 (6 bases). For the CDR3, the DNA is TGTGCCAGCAGCTTGAAGACAGGTAATGAGCAGTTCTTC. The encoded protein is CASSLKTGNEQFF.